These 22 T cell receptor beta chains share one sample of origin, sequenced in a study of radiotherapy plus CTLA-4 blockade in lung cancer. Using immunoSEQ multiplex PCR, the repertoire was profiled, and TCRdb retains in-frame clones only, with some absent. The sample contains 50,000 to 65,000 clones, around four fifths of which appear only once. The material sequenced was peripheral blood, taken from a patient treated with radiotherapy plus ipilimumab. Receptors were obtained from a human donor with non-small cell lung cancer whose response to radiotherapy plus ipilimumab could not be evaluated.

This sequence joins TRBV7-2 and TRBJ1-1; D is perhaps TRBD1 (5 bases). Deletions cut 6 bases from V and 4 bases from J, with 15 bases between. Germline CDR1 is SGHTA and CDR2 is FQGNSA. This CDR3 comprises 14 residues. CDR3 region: CASSQNQGSTEAFF. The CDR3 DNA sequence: TGTGCCAGCAGTCAAAATCAGGGATCCACTGAAGCTTTCTTT.

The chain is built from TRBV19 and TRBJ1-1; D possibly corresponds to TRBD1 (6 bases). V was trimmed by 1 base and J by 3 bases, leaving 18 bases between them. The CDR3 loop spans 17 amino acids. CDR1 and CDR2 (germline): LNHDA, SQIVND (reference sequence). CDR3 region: CASSIGSFRAGDTEAFF. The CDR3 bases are TGTGCCAGTAGTATAGGCTCCTTCCGGGCAGGGGACACTGAAGCTTTCTTT.

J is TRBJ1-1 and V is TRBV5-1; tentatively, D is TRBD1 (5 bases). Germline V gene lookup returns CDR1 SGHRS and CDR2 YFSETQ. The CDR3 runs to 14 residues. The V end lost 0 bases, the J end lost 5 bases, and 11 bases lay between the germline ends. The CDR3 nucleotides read TGCGCCAGCAGCTTGGAAGCCCCAGGGACTGAAGCTTTCTTT. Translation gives CASSLEAPGTEAFF.

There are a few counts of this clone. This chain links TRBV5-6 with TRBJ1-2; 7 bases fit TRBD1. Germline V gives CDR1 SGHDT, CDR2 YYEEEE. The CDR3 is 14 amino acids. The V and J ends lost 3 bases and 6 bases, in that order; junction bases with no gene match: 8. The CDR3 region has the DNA TGTGCCAGCAGCTGGACCGGGACAGTCGATGGCTACACCTTC. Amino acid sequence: CASSWTGTVDGYTF.

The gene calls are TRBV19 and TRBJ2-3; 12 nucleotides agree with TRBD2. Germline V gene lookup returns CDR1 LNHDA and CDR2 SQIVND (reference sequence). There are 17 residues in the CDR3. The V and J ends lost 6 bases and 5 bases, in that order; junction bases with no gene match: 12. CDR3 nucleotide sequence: TGTGCCAGTAGGGCTAGCGGGGGGGCCGGGATTGTAGATACGCAGTATTTT. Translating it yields CASRASGGAGIVDTQYF. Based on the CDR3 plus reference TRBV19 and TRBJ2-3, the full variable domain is DGGITQSPKYLFRKEGQNVTLSCEQNLNHDAMYWYRQDPGQGLRLIYYSQIVNDFQKGDIAEGYSVSREKKESFPLTVTSAQKNPTAFYLCASRASGGAGIVDTQYFGPGTRLTVL.

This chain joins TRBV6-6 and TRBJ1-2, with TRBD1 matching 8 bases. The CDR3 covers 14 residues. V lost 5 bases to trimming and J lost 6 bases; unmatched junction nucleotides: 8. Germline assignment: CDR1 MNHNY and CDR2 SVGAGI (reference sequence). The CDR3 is CASSGLRGRDGYTF. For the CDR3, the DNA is TGTGCCAGCAGTGGCCTCAGGGGGCGAGATGGCTACACCTTC.

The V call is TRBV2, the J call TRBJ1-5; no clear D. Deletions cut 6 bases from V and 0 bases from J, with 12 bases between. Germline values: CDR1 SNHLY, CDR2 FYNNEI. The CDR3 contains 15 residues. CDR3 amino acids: CASRSQKSSNQPQHF. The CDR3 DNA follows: TGTGCCAGCAGGTCACAGAAAAGTAGCAATCAGCCCCAGCATTTT.

The CDR3 DNA follows: TGTGCCAGCAGCGAGGGACAGGGCAATCAGCCCCAGCATTTT. Protein: CASSEGQGNQPQHF. The chain is built from TRBV9 and TRBJ1-5; 8 bases align to TRBD1. CDR1 and CDR2 (germline): SGDLS, YYNGEE. V was pared by 3 bases and J by 2 bases, with 1 base of the junction left unmatched. The CDR3 runs to 14 residues.

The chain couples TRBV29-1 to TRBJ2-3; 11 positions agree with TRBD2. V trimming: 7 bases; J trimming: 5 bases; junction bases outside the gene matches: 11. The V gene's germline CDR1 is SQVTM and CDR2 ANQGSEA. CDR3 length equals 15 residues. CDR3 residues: CSALQLAGAGDTQYF. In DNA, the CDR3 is TGCAGCGCACTCCAACTAGCGGGGGCGGGAGATACGCAGTATTTT.

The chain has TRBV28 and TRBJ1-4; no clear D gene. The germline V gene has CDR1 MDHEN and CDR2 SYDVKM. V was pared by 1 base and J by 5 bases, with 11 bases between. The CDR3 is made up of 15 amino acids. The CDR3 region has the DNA TGTGCCAGCAGTTTATTAGTGGGGAGCAATGAAAAACTGTTTTTT. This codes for CASSLLVGSNEKLFF.

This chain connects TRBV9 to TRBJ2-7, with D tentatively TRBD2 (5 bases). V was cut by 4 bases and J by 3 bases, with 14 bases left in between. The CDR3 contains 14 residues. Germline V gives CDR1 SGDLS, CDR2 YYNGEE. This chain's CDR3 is CASSPGVPGYEQYF. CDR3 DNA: TGTGCCAGCAGCCCCGGGGTCCCCGGCTACGAGCAGTACTTC.

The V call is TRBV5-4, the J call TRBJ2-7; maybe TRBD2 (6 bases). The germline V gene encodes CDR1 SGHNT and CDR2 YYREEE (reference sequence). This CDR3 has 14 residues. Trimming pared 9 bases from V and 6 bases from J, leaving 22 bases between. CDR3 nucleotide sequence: TGTGCCACTTCGGATTGGCAGCGGGTGGGCGAGCAGTACTTC. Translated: CATSDWQRVGEQYF.

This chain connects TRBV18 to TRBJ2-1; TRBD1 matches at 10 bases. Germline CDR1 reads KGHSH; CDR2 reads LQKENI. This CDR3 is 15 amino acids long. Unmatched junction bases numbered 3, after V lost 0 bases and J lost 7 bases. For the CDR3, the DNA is TGTGCCAGCTCACCACCGGGACAGGGGTATAATGAGCAGTTCTTC. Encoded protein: CASSPPGQGYNEQFF.

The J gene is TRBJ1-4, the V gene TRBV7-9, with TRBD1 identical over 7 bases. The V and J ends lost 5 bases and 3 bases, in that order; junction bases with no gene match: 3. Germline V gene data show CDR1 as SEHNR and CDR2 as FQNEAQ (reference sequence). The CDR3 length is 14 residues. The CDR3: CASSPGTANEKLFF. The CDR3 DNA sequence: TGTGCCAGCAGCCCGGGGACAGCTAATGAAAAACTGTTTTTT.

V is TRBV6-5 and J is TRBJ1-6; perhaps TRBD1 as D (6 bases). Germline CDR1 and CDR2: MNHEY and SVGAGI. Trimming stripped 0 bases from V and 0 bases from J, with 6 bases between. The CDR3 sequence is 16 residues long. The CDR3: CASSYSGHSYNSPLHF. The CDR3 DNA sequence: TGTGCCAGCAGTTACTCGGGACACTCCTATAATTCACCCCTCCACTTT.

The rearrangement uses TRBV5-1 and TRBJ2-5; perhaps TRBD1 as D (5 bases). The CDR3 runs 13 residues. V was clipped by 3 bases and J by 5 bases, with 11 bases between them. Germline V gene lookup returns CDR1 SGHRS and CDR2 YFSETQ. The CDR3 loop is CASSSQGLETQYF. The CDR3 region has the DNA TGCGCCAGCAGCTCCCAGGGTTTGGAGACCCAGTACTTC.

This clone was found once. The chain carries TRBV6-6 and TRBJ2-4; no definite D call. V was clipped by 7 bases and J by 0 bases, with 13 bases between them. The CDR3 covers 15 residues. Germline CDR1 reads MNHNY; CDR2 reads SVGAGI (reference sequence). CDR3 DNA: TGTGCCAGCACCGGTGGGCGTCTAGCCAAAAACATTCAGTACTTC. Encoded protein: CASTGGRLAKNIQYF.

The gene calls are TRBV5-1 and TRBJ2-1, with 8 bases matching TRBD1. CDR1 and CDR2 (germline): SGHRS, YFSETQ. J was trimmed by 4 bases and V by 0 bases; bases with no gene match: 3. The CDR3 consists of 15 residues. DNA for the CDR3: TGCGCCAGCAGCTTGGGGACAGGGTCGTACAATGAGCAGTTCTTC. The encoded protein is CASSLGTGSYNEQFF.

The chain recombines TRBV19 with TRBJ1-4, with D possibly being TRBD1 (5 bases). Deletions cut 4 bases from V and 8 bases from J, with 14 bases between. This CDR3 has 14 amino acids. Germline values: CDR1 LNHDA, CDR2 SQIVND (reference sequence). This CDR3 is CASSTRGGVEKLFF. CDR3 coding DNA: TGTGCCAGTAGTACCCGGGGGGGGGTCGAAAAACTGTTTTTT.

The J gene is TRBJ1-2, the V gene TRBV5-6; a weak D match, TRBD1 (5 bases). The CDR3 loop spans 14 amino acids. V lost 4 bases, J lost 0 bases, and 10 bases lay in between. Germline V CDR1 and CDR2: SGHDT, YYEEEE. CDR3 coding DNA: TGTGCCAGCAGCGGGGTGACAGCTAACTATGGCTACACCTTC. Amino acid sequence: CASSGVTANYGYTF.

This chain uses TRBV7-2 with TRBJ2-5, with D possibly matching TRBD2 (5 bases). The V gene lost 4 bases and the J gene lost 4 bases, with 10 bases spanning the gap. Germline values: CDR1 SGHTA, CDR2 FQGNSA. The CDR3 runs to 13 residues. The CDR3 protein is CASSWRKAETQYF. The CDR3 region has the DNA TGTGCCAGCAGCTGGAGGAAGGCAGAGACCCAGTACTTC. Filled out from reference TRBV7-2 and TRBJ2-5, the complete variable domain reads GAGVSQSPSNKVTEKGKDVELRCDPISGHTALYWYRQSLGQGLEFLIYFQGNSAPDKSGLPSDRFSAERTGGSVSTLTIQRTQQEDSAVYLCASSWRKAETQYFGPGTRLLVL.

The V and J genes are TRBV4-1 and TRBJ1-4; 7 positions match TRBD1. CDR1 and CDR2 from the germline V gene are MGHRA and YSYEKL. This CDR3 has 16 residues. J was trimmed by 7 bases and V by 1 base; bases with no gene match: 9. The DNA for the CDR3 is TGCGCCAGCAGCCAAGCCCGGGACAGCCAGATTGAAAAACTGTTTTTT. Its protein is CASSQARDSQIEKLFF.